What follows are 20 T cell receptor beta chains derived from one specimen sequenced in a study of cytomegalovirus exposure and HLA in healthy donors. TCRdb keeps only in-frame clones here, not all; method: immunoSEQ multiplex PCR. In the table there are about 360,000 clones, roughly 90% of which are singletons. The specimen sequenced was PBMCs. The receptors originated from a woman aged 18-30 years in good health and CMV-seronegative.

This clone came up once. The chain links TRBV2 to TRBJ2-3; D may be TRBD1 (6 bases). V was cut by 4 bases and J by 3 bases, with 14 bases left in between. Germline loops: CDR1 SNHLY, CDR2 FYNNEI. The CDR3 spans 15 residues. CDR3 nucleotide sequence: TGTGCCAGCAGTGTCAGGGGTGGAGGAACAGATACGCAGTATTTT. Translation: CASSVRGGGTDTQYF. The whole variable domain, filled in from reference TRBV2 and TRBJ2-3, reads EPEVTQTPSHQVTQMGQEVILRCVPISNHLYFYWYRQILGQKVEFLVSFYNNEISEKSEIFDDQFSVERPDGSNFTLKIRSTKLEDSAMYFCASSVRGGGTDTQYFGPGTRLTVL.

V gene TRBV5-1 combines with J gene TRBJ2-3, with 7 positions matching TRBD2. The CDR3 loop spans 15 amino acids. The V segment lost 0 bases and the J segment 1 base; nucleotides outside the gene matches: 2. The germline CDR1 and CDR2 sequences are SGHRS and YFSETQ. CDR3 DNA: TGCGCCAGCAGCTTGGGCGGGAGCCGCACAGATACGCAGTATTTT. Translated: CASSLGGSRTDTQYF.

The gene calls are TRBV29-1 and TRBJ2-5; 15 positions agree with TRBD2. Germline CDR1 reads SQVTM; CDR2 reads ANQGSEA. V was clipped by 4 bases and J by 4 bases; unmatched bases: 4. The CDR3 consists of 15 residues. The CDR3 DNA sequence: TGCAGCGTTGGGAGGACTAGCGGGAGGGCAGAGACCCAGTACTTC. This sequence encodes CSVGRTSGRAETQYF.

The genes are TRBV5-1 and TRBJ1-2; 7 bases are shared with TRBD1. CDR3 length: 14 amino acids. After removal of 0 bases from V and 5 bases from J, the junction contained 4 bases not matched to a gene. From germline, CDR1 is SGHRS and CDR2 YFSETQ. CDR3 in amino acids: CASSLAEQGYGYTF. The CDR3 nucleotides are TGCGCCAGCAGCTTGGCTGAACAGGGGTATGGCTACACCTTC.

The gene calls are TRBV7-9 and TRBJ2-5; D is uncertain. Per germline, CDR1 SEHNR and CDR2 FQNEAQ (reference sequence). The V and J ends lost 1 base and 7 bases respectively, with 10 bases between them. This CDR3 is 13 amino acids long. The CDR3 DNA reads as TGTGCCAGCAGCTTAGACTGGTCTGCGACCCAGTACTTC. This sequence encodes CASSLDWSATQYF.

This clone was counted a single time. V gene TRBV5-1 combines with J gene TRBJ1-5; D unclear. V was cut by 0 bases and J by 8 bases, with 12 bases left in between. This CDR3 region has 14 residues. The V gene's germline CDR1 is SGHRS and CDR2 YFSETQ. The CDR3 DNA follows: TGCGCCAGCAGCTTGGGGCCGGGGTCGGAGCCCCAGCATTTT. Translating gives CASSLGPGSEPQHF.

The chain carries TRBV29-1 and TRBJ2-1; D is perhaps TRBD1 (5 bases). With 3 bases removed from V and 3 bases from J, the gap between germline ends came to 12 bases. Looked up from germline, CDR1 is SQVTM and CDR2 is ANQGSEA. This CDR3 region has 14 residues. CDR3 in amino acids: CSVDLDTNYNEQFF. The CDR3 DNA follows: TGCAGCGTTGATTTGGACACAAACTACAATGAGCAGTTCTTC.

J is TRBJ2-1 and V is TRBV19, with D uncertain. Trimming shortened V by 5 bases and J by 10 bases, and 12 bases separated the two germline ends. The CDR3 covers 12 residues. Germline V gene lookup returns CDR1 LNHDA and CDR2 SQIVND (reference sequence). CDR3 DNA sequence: TGTGCCAGTAGTGTGAGAGTGTCCGAGCAGTTCTTC. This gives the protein CASSVRVSEQFF.

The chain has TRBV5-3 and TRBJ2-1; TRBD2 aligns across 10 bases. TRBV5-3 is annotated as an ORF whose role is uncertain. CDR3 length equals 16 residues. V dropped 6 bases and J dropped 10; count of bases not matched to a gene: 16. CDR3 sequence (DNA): TGTGCCAGAAACCCGGGGTCAGCGGGAGGGCCCTGGGAGCAGTTCTTC. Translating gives CARNPGSAGGPWEQFF.

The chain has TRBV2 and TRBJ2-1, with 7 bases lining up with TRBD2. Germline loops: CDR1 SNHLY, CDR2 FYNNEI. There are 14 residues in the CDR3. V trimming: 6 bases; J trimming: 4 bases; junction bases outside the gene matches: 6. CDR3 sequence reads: CASRETGGYNEQFF. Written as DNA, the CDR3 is TGTGCCAGCAGGGAAACCGGGGGGTACAATGAGCAGTTCTTC. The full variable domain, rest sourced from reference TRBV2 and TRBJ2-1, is EPEVTQTPSHQVTQMGQEVILRCVPISNHLYFYWYRQILGQKVEFLVSFYNNEISEKSEIFDDQFSVERPDGSNFTLKIRSTKLEDSAMYFCASRETGGYNEQFFGPGTRLTVL.

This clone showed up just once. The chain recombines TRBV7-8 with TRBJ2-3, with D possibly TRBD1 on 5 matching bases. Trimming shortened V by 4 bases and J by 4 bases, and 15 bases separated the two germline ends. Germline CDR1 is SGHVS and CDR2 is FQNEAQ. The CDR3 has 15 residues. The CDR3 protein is CASSSRAQIPDTQYF. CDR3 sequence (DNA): TGTGCCAGCAGCTCCAGGGCACAGATCCCAGATACGCAGTATTTT.

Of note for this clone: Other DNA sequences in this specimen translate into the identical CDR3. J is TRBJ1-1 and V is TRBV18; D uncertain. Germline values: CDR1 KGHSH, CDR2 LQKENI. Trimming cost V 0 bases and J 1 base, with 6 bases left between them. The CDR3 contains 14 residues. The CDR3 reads CASSPPTGNTEAFF. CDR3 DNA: TGTGCCAGCTCACCACCGACGGGGAACACTGAAGCTTTCTTT.

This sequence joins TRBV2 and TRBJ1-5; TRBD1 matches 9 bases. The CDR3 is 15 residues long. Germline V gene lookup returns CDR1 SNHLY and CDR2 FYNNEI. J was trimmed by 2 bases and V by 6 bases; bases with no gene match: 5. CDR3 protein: CASRGQGLRNQPQHF. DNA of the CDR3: TGTGCCAGCAGGGGACAGGGTTTACGCAATCAGCCCCAGCATTTT.

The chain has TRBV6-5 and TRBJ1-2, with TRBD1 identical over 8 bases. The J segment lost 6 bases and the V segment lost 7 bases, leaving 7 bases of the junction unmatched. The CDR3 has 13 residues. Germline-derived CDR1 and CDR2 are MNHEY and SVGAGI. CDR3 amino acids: CASTQQGVDGYTF. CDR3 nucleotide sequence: TGTGCCAGCACCCAACAGGGGGTGGATGGCTACACCTTC.

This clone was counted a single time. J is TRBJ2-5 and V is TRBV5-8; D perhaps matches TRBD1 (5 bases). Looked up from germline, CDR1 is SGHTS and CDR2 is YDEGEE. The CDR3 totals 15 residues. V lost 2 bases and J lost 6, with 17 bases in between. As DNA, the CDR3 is TGTGCCAGCAGCTTATTGAAGACAGCGCTCCAGACCCAGTACTTC. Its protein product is CASSLLKTALQTQYF. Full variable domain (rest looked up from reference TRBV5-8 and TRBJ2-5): EAGVTQSPTHLIKTRGQQATLRCSPISGHTSVYWYQQALGLGLQFLLWYDEGEERNRGNFPPRFSGRQFPNYSSELNVNALELEDSALYLCASSLLKTALQTQYFGPGTRLLVL.

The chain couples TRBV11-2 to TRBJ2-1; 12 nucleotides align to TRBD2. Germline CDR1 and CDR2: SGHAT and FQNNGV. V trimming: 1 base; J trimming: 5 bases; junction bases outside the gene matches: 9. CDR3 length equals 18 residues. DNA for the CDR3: TGTGCCAGCAGCTTAGTCCCAGGACTAGCGGGGAGCAACAATGAGCAGTTCTTC. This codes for CASSLVPGLAGSNNEQFF.

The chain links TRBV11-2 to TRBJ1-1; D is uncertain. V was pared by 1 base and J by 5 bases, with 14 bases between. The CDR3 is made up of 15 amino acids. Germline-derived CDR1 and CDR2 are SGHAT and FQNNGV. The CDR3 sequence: CASSLVDVGRTEAFF. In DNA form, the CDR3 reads TGTGCCAGCAGCTTAGTTGATGTAGGGAGGACTGAAGCTTTCTTT.

CDR3 coding DNA: TGTGCCAGCAGTTTTGGGACACCGAACACCGGGGAGCTGTTTTTT. Its translation: CASSFGTPNTGELFF. J is TRBJ2-2 and V is TRBV27; D is perhaps TRBD1 (6 bases). Trimming stripped 3 bases from V and 0 bases from J, with 8 bases between. The germline V gene encodes CDR1 MNHEY and CDR2 SMNVEV (reference sequence). This CDR3 spans 15 amino acids.

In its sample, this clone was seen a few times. CDR3 nucleotide sequence: TGTGCCAGCAGCCCGACAGGGGTAACCTACGAGCAGTACTTC. This translates into CASSPTGVTYEQYF. The V call is TRBV14, the J call TRBJ2-7; 8 nucleotides agree with TRBD1. The CDR3 runs 14 residues. The germline V gene encodes CDR1 SGHDN and CDR2 FVKESK. V lost 4 bases, J lost 2 bases, and 4 bases stayed unmatched.

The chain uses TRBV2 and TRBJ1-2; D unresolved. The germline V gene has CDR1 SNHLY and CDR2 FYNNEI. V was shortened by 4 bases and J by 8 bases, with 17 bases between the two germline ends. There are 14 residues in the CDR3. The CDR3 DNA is TGTGCCAGCAGTGGGAGCACCGGTCGATCGGGCTACACCTTC. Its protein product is CASSGSTGRSGYTF.